The entry below gives a single T cell receptor (beta chain) sequence along with its context. Its antigen remains unidentified. The sample is drawn from a study of identical twins. The study, taken as a whole, reports: Beta out-of-frame sequences showed weaker excess twin sharing. Cross-sectional statistical analysis was relied on for the conclusions, without the same donors being followed.

V was clipped by 1 base and J by 4 bases, with 13 bases between them. CDR3 size: 16 residues. Germline values: CDR1 LGHNA, CDR2 YNFKEQ. TCRdb fed the 5' RACE reads into MiXCR, producing one record per CDR3 protein. The sample lists about 200,000 distinct CDR3 sequences, less than 9.5% occurring once. Sequenced: memory (CD45RO+) T cells sorted from blood. The TCR originated in a young woman in good health. The V call is TRBV4-2, the J call TRBJ1-4; D gene ambiguous. The CDR3 is CASSQGVSAYNEKLFF. CDR3 coding DNA: TGTGCCAGCAGCCAAGGAGTTTCGGCCTATAATGAAAAACTGTTTTTT.